These 8 T cell receptor beta chains were sequenced from one sample in a study of blood T cells in healthy people across ages. It was with a sample-barcoded 5' primer and a J-beta primer mix that a second PCR of roughly 7 to 12 cycles was run. From the 5' RACE reads, TCRdb called clonotypes with MiXCR, one entry per CDR3 protein. This sample carries about 780,000 distinct CDR3 sequences, more than 35% of them seen once, and the ten largest clones take 18%. The sequenced material came from blood. All receptors derive from an elderly man in good health.

Only a few counts were recorded for this clonotype. The CDR3 spells CASSQKRDYNEQFF. The CDR3 DNA sequence: TGTGCCAGCAGCCAAAAAAGAGATTACAATGAGCAGTTCTTC. The J gene is TRBJ2-1, the V gene TRBV3-1; D is unresolved. Germline V gives CDR1 LGHDT, CDR2 YNNKEL (reference sequence). V lost 2 bases to trimming and J lost 4 bases, with 9 bases between them. CDR3 length equals 14 residues.

CDR3 sequence: CASSPQKRGNEQYF. Here the CDR3 DNA reads TGTGCCAGTAGCCCCCAAAAGCGGGGGAATGAGCAGTACTTC. The rearrangement joins TRBV19 to TRBJ2-7, with 8 nucleotides matching TRBD2. This CDR3 region has 14 residues. The V gene end was trimmed by 6 bases and the J gene end by 7 bases; junction bases not matched to a gene: 11. From germline, CDR1 is LNHDA and CDR2 SQIVND (reference sequence).

This rearrangement joins TRBV7-2 to TRBJ2-1; 9 nucleotides line up with TRBD2. The germline CDR1 and CDR2 sequences are SGHTA and FQGNSA. With 1 base clipped from V and 13 bases from J, the junction kept 17 bases outside the gene matches. CDR3 length: 17 residues. CDR3 protein: CASSLVTALASGASQFF. The CDR3 DNA reads TGTGCCAGCAGCTTAGTGACGGCTCTGGCTAGCGGGGCCTCCCAGTTCTTC. Together with reference TRBV7-2 and TRBJ2-1, the CDR3 gives the full variable domain: GAGVSQSPSNKVTEKGKDVELRCDPISGHTALYWYRQSLGQGLEFLIYFQGNSAPDKSGLPSDRFSAERTGGSVSTLTIQRTQQEDSAVYLCASSLVTALASGASQFFGPGTRLTVL.

The chain couples TRBV12-3 or TRBV12-4 to TRBJ2-7; no reliable D call. The CDR3 consists of 12 residues. With 6 bases removed from V and 2 bases from J, the gap between germline ends came to 8 bases. This CDR3 reads CASSRYTYEQYF. As DNA, the CDR3 is TGTGCCAGCAGCCGTTACACCTACGAGCAGTACTTC.

This clonotype was seen only a few times. The chain couples TRBV20-1 to TRBJ2-7, with 7 bases identical to TRBD2. The CDR3 spans 13 residues. V shed 6 bases, J shed 5 bases, and the junction held 10 bases outside the gene matches. The germline V gene encodes CDR1 DFQATT and CDR2 SNEGSKA (reference sequence). In DNA form, the CDR3 reads TGCAGTGCAACCGGGACTACAAGTGACGAGCAGTACTTC. Translation: CSATGTTSDEQYF.

Comments on this clonotype: Relative to the germline gene, one junction end is altered; a read error may explain this. This chain uses TRBV4-1 with TRBJ2-3; D unresolved. Germline values: CDR1 MGHRA, CDR2 YSYEKL. CDR3 length equals 16 residues. The CDR3 coding sequence is TGCGCCAGCAGCCAAGAACCGGCAGTGGGCACACATACGCAGTATTTT. It specifies CASSQEPAVGTHTQYF.

The gene calls are TRBV7-2 and TRBJ2-7; no definite D call. Germline V lookup: CDR1 SGHTA, CDR2 FQGNSA. V lost 3 bases, J lost 7 bases, and 13 bases lay in between. The CDR3 loop spans 13 amino acids. In DNA form, the CDR3 reads TGTGCCAGCAGCTTCGGTTTCTTGAGGGAGCAGTACTTC. This codes for CASSFGFLREQYF. The full variable domain, with the rest looked up from reference TRBV7-2 and TRBJ2-7, is GAGVSQSPSNKVTEKGKDVELRCDPISGHTALYWYRQSLGQGLEFLIYFQGNSAPDKSGLPSDRFSAERTGGSVSTLTIQRTQQEDSAVYLCASSFGFLREQYFGPGTRLTVT.

The genes are TRBV2 and TRBJ2-5; 9 bases are shared with TRBD1. The last part of the DNA fits TRBJ2-7 better; the J call may be wrong. Germline CDR1 reads SNHLY; CDR2 reads FYNNEI. The CDR3 has 14 amino acids. CDR3 amino acids: CASSAIQGAHEQYF. Here the CDR3 DNA reads TGTGCCAGCAGTGCTATACAGGGGGCCCACGAGCAGTACTTC.